The TCR beta chain under discussion was sequenced for a study of blood T cell repertoires in COVID-19. Study information: Samples taken during acute and convalescent COVID-19 were collected in the United States, Italy and Spain.

Per the original methods: Nucleated cell counts were estimated from reference gene primer amplification. This table comes from immunoSEQ multiplex PCR, and its TCRdb copy is limited to in-frame clones, with some not included. From that table come the V and J calls and clone size; the DNA was used to work out D and trimming. The table shows around 140,000 clones, with 85% occurring only once. CDR1 and CDR2 from the germline V gene are LNHDA and SQIVND (reference sequence). The CDR3 covers 14 residues. V shed 3 bases and J shed 3 bases, with 9 bases lying between them. The source of this sequence is a human donor with acute or convalescent COVID-19. The donor label of this sample is uncertain. Sequencing used peripheral blood. This chain uses TRBV19 with TRBJ1-5; D gene uncertain. The DNA for the CDR3 is TGTGCCAGTAGTATCGACATGATCAATCAGCCCCAGCATTTT. Translating it yields CASSIDMINQPQHF.